One sample yielded the 31 T cell receptor beta chains listed below, sequenced in a study of T cell responses to AZD1222 COVID-19 vaccine (dated by TCRdb to the early 2020s). The library was produced with the immunoSEQ multiplex PCR assay. TCRdb mirrors the immuneACCESS table, restricted to in-frame sequences. Some clones are absent from its copies; in checked studies, under half trace to an unresolved V gene, and the reason for the others is unknown. The sample records fewer than 150,000 clones, around 88% of which are singletons. The ten largest clones represent less than 8.5% of the sample. The time point tag for this specimen amounts to: about 28 days (+/-7) after the second vaccine dose. Sequences were derived from peripheral blood, sampled 28 days after the second AZD1222 dose. The receptor source for this set is an adult who received the AZD1222 COVID-19 vaccine.

The chain combines TRBV5-1 with TRBJ1-2, with D perhaps TRBD1 (5 bases). With 2 bases removed from V and 5 bases from J, the gap between germline ends came to 10 bases. CDR1 is SGHRS, CDR2 YFSETQ, per germline. The CDR3 has 13 residues. CDR3 nucleotides: TGCGCCAGCAGCTTAGGGGCGGTGTATGGCTACACCTTC. Protein sequence: CASSLGAVYGYTF. Supplemented by reference TRBV5-1 and TRBJ1-2, the full variable domain reads KAGVTQTPRYLIKTRGQQVTLSCSPISGHRSVSWYQQTPGQGLQFLFEYFSETQRNKGNFPGRFSGRQFSNSRSEMNVSTLELGDSALYLCASSLGAVYGYTFGSGTRLTVV.

The chain joins TRBV6-6 to TRBJ2-3; 7 nucleotides agree with TRBD2. The CDR3 has 14 residues. V trimming: 8 bases; J trimming: 2 bases; junction bases outside the gene matches: 7. The germline CDR1 and CDR2 sequences are MNHNY and SVGAGI (reference sequence). CDR3 residues: CASWRSGNTDTQYF. The CDR3 region has the DNA TGTGCCAGCTGGAGGAGCGGGAACACAGATACGCAGTATTTT.

This chain joins TRBV18 and TRBJ1-2; D call uncertain. The CDR3 is made up of 13 amino acids. Per the germline V gene, CDR1 is KGHSH and CDR2 is LQKENI. Trimming removed 2 bases at V and 2 bases at J, with 6 bases between. The DNA for the CDR3 is TGTGCCAGCTCACCAGCGGTAAACTATGGCTACACCTTC. This gives the protein CASSPAVNYGYTF.

A single count supports this clone. The gene calls are TRBV25-1 and TRBJ2-3; 9 bases are a match to TRBD2. The CDR3 sequence is 16 residues long. V was pared by 3 bases and J by 0 bases, with 4 bases of the junction left unmatched. Per the germline V gene, CDR1 is MGHDK and CDR2 is SYGVNS. The CDR3 DNA sequence: TGTGCCAGCAGTGAGTTCCTAGCGGGGAGCACAGATACGCAGTATTTT. As protein: CASSEFLAGSTDTQYF.

V usage is TRBV21-1 and J usage is TRBJ1-2; TRBD1 was called by the table and not checked on the DNA. TRBV21-1 is a pseudogene segment. The CDR3 has 17 residues. The CDR3 coding sequence is TGTGCCAGCAGCAAGAACAGGGGTCGGGGTTCCAACTATGGCTACACCTTC. Protein sequence: CASSKNRGRGSNYGYTF.

This sequence joins TRBV5-6 and TRBJ2-4; TRBD2 might be the D (6 bases). In germline, CDR1 is SGHDT, CDR2 YYEEEE. Trimming shortened V by 0 bases and J by 3 bases, and 13 bases separated the two germline ends. This CDR3 has 16 residues. This CDR3 is CASSLAGRGLKNIQYF. The CDR3 DNA reads as TGTGCCAGCAGCTTGGCCGGGCGGGGACTCAAAAACATTCAGTACTTC.

The chain recombines TRBV2 with TRBJ1-5; D gene unclear. CDR3 length: 15 residues. The germline V gene encodes CDR1 SNHLY and CDR2 FYNNEI. V gave up 7 bases and J gave up 2 bases, with 15 bases separating them. CDR3 in DNA: TGTGCCAGCACCTACCTAGGGAGAGGCAATCAGCCCCAGCATTTT. Protein: CASTYLGRGNQPQHF.

The chain uses TRBV6-4 and TRBJ2-1; 7 nucleotides align to TRBD1. This CDR3 comprises 13 residues. Germline assignment: CDR1 MRHNA and CDR2 SNTAGT. The V gene end was trimmed by 4 bases and the J gene end by 9 bases; junction bases not matched to a gene: 6. CDR3 region: CASSARQGAEQFF. CDR3 sequence (DNA): TGTGCCAGCAGTGCCCGACAGGGTGCTGAGCAGTTCTTC.

V gene TRBV13 combines with J gene TRBJ1-1; 8 nucleotides agree with TRBD1. Germline CDR1 PRHDT, CDR2 FYEKMQ (reference sequence). CDR3 length: 14 amino acids. The V and J ends lost 6 bases and 0 bases, in that order; junction bases with no gene match: 3. CDR3 protein: CASRWGQVNTEAFF. CDR3 bases: TGTGCCAGCAGATGGGGACAGGTGAACACTGAAGCTTTCTTT.

The chain has TRBV3-1 (or the pseudogene TRBV3-2) and TRBJ1-2; D is unresolved. Trimming took 3 bases from V and 9 from J, leaving 17 bases between them. Germline V gene lookup returns CDR1 LGHDT and CDR2 YNNKEL (reference sequence). The CDR3 sequence is 14 residues long. CDR3 coding DNA: TGTGCCAGCAGCCAGAACCAGAGGTTCGCGAGCTACACCTTC. Translating gives CASSQNQRFASYTF.

The genes are TRBV2 and TRBJ1-4; D might be TRBD1 (5 bases). The CDR3 sequence is 14 residues long. Deletions cut 6 bases from V and 6 bases from J, with 14 bases between. Germline CDR1 is SNHLY and CDR2 is FYNNEI. CDR3 sequence reads: CASRTGTFDEKLFF. CDR3 sequence (DNA): TGTGCCAGCAGGACCGGGACCTTTGATGAAAAACTGTTTTTT.

This clone was counted a single time. In nucleotides, the CDR3 is TGCGCCAGCAGCCAGCAATGGACTAGCGGGAGCCAAGAGACCCAGTACTTC. Translating gives CASSQQWTSGSQETQYF. The chain employs TRBV4-3 and TRBJ2-5, with 13 bases aligning to TRBD2. V shed 3 bases, J shed 1 base, and the junction held 5 bases outside the gene matches. Per germline, CDR1 LGHNA and CDR2 YSLEER. The length of the CDR3 is 17 residues.

V gene TRBV6-5 combines with J gene TRBJ2-7, with 8 bases fitting TRBD2. Germline loops: CDR1 MNHEY, CDR2 SVGAGI. The CDR3 is 15 amino acids. The junction had 5 bases not matched to a gene; V was cut back by 2 bases and J by 2 bases. The CDR3 sequence: CASSYRGLVTYEQYF. The CDR3 DNA reads TGTGCCAGCAGTTACCGGGGACTAGTAACCTACGAGCAGTACTTC.

The chain joins TRBV7-2 to TRBJ2-5, with TRBD1 matching over 9 bases. The ends lost 2 bases at V and 4 bases at J; junction bases unmatched: 11. Germline values: CDR1 SGHTA, CDR2 FQGNSA. The CDR3 has 17 amino acids. The CDR3 loop is CASSLLFRTGVAETQYF. In DNA, the CDR3 is TGTGCCAGCAGCTTACTTTTTAGGACAGGGGTAGCAGAGACCCAGTACTTC.

The CDR3 bases are TGTGCCAGCAGCGGGGGGAGTCAGCCCCAGCATTTT. The encoded protein is CASSGGSQPQHF. This chain links TRBV7-9 with TRBJ1-5; weak D call: TRBD1 (5 bases). Trimming removed 5 bases at V and 6 bases at J, with 8 bases between. This CDR3 region has 12 residues. Germline V lookup: CDR1 SEHNR, CDR2 FQNEAQ (reference sequence).

The rearrangement uses TRBV29-1 and TRBJ2-3, with a weak D call TRBD1 (6 bases). V was pared by 4 bases and J by 5 bases, with 13 bases between. In germline, CDR1 is SQVTM, CDR2 ANQGSEA. CDR3 length: 13 residues. The CDR3 nucleotides are TGCAGCGTTGGGGCAGGGGAAGAAGATACGCAGTATTTT. Protein sequence: CSVGAGEEDTQYF.

The chain is built from TRBV30 and TRBJ2-6; D possibly corresponds to TRBD1 (6 bases). Germline V gene lookup returns CDR1 GTSNPN and CDR2 SVGIG (reference sequence). V was shortened by 4 bases and J by 2 bases, with 27 bases between the two germline ends. The CDR3 runs 20 residues. The CDR3 nucleotides are TGTGCCTGGAAAAATGCCTACTTCAGGGGAACTCCTCCTGGGGCCAACGTCCTGACTTTC. Translating gives CAWKNAYFRGTPPGANVLTF.

V gene TRBV3-1 (or the pseudogene TRBV3-2) combines with J gene TRBJ2-3; 9 bases map to TRBD2. In germline, CDR1 is LGHDT, CDR2 YNNKEL (reference sequence). Trimming removed 0 bases from V and 6 bases from J; junction bases left unmatched: 13. The CDR3 has 18 amino acids. The CDR3 loop reads CASSQESLAGTQSDTQYF. The CDR3 DNA is TGTGCCAGCAGCCAAGAATCGCTAGCGGGAACACAATCGGATACGCAGTATTTT.

DNA for the CDR3: TGCGCCAGCAGCCAAGAAGCAGGGCAGACTGAAAAACTGTTTTTT. It is translated as CASSQEAGQTEKLFF. V gene TRBV4-3 combines with J gene TRBJ1-4; tentatively, D is TRBD1 (5 bases). The CDR3 covers 15 residues. The V gene's germline CDR1 is LGHNA and CDR2 YSLEER. Trimming took 0 bases from V and 7 from J, leaving 12 bases between them.

The chain combines TRBV5-6 with TRBJ2-3, with TRBD1 as a possible D gene (7 bases). The CDR3 is 14 residues long. Between the trimmed V and J ends, which lost 4 bases and 4 bases, there was a span of 13 bases. CDR1 and CDR2 (germline): SGHDT, YYEEEE. The CDR3 is CASSTGQRADTQYF. The CDR3, as DNA: TGTGCCAGCAGCACGGGACAGCGGGCAGATACGCAGTATTTT. The full variable domain, in which reference TRBV5-6 and TRBJ2-3 provide the parts outside the CDR3, is DAGVTQSPTHLIKTRGQQVTLRCSPKSGHDTVSWYQQALGQGPQFIFQYYEEEERQRGNFPDRFSGHQFPNYSSELNVNALLLGDSALYLCASSTGQRADTQYFGPGTRLTVL.

The chain recombines TRBV6-4 with TRBJ1-4, with a tentative D call TRBD1 (5 bases). This CDR3 spans 15 amino acids. Trimming took 3 bases from V and 3 from J, leaving 11 bases between them. Germline loops: CDR1 MRHNA, CDR2 SNTAGT. This CDR3 is CASSEQGLANEKLFF. For the CDR3, the DNA is TGTGCCAGCAGTGAGCAGGGCTTAGCTAATGAAAAACTGTTTTTT.

As for this clone: Germline is not matched at one junction end, which may reflect a read error. This chain links TRBV6-2 or TRBV6-3 with TRBJ1-2; D uncertain. The germline V gene has CDR1 MNHEY and CDR2 SVGEGT. The CDR3 has 12 amino acids. CDR3 DNA: TGTGCCAGCAGTTATGGAGGGTATGACTACACCTTC. Protein sequence: CASSYGGYDYTF.

DNA of the CDR3: TGTGCCAGTAGTATGGGGTCCGTAGCTAACTATGGCTACACCTTC. Translation gives CASSMGSVANYGYTF. V and J are TRBV19 and TRBJ1-2, with D hard to call. Per the germline V gene, CDR1 is LNHDA and CDR2 is SQIVND (reference sequence). The CDR3 runs 15 residues. V lost 3 bases and J lost 0, with 11 bases in between.

The chain employs TRBV12-3 or TRBV12-4 and TRBJ1-2; D is ambiguous. The CDR3 spans 13 residues. V dropped 2 bases and J dropped 4 bases, with 8 bases sitting between them. Here the CDR3 reads CASSLPWGYGYTF. CDR3 DNA sequence: TGTGCCAGCAGTTTACCATGGGGCTATGGCTACACCTTC.

The chain has TRBV6-2 or TRBV6-3 and TRBJ2-5; D is perhaps TRBD1 or TRBD2 (5 bases each). With 2 bases removed from V and 1 base from J, the gap between germline ends came to 8 bases. This CDR3 region has 14 residues. Germline CDR1 is MNHEY and CDR2 is SVGEGT. CDR3 amino acids: CASSYVGTQETQYF. CDR3 DNA sequence: TGTGCCAGCAGTTACGTCGGGACCCAAGAGACCCAGTACTTC.

The chain has TRBV24-1 and TRBJ2-5; 8 bases align to TRBD2. From germline, CDR1 is KGHDR and CDR2 SFDVKD. The length of the CDR3 is 17 residues. V dropped 3 bases and J dropped 0; count of bases not matched to a gene: 8. The CDR3 sequence is CATSDAGLAGYQETQYF. Written as DNA, the CDR3 is TGTGCCACCAGTGATGCGGGTCTAGCGGGTTACCAAGAGACCCAGTACTTC.

The chain joins TRBV2 to TRBJ1-5; no reliable D call. The germline V gene encodes CDR1 SNHLY and CDR2 FYNNEI. CDR3 length: 12 amino acids. Trimming left V 4 bases short and J 3 bases short, with 4 bases between. DNA for the CDR3: TGTGCCAGCAGTGGCCCCAATCAGCCCCAGCATTTT. It is translated as CASSGPNQPQHF.

This sequence joins TRBV9 and TRBJ1-1; a possible D gene is TRBD1 (5 bases). The V gene's germline CDR1 is SGDLS and CDR2 YYNGEE. This CDR3 region has 17 residues. The V and J ends lost 4 bases and 1 base respectively, with 20 bases between them. CDR3 in DNA: TGTGCCAGCAGCCCACCGACAGTGTTTAGTCGGAACACTGAAGCTTTCTTT. Its translation is CASSPPTVFSRNTEAFF.

The V gene is TRBV27, the J gene TRBJ2-7; TRBD2 aligns across 7 bases. V was clipped by 2 bases and J by 1 base; unmatched bases: 5. Per the germline V gene, CDR1 is MNHEY and CDR2 is SMNVEV (reference sequence). This CDR3 region has 15 residues. This CDR3 is CASSLGGEGSYEQYF. DNA of the CDR3: TGTGCCAGCAGTTTAGGAGGGGAGGGATCCTACGAGCAGTACTTC.

V gene TRBV5-4 combines with J gene TRBJ2-2; D possibly corresponds to TRBD2 (6 bases). The CDR3 covers 13 residues. The germline gives CDR1 SGHNT, CDR2 YYREEE (reference sequence). With 3 bases removed from V and 4 bases from J, the gap between germline ends came to 7 bases. CDR3 sequence reads: CASSSEGTGELFF. The DNA for the CDR3 is TGTGCCAGCAGCTCGGAGGGCACCGGGGAGCTGTTTTTT.

This chain links TRBV15 with TRBJ1-6; D perhaps matches TRBD1 (6 bases). This CDR3 comprises 16 residues. CDR1 is LNHNV, CDR2 YYDKDF, per germline (reference sequence). Trimming removed 5 bases at V and 7 bases at J, with 18 bases between. CDR3 sequence: CATSGGPFTGNSPLHF. The CDR3 DNA is TGTGCCACCAGCGGGGGCCCTTTTACAGGGAATTCACCCCTCCACTTT. Complete variable domain (other parts from reference TRBV15 and TRBJ1-6): DAMVIQNPRYQVTQFGKPVTLSCSQTLNHNVMYWYQQKSSQAPKLLFHYYDKDFNNEADTPDNFQSRRPNTSFCFLDIRSPGLGDTAMYLCATSGGPFTGNSPLHFGNGTRLTVT.